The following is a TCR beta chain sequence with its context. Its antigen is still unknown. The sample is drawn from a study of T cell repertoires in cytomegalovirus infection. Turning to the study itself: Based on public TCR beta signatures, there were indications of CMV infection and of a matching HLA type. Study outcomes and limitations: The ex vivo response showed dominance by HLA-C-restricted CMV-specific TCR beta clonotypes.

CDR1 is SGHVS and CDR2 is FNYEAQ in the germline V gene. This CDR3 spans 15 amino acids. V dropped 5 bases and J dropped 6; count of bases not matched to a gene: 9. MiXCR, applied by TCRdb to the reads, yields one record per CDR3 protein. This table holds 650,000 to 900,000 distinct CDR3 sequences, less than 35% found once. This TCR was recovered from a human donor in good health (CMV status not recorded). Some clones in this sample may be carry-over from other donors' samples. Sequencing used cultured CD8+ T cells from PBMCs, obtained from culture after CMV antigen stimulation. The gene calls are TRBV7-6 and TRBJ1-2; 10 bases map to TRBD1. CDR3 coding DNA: TGTGCCAGCAGCCACACCCCGACAGGGGGCGATGGCTACACCTTC. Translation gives CASSHTPTGGDGYTF.